This T cell receptor beta chain comes out of a study of response to subunit inactivated influenza vaccine. Broader study findings: Authors suggested that a seasonal influenza vaccination recruits few new T cells each time.

TCRdb re-called the RT-PCR reads through MiXCR, storing one row per CDR3 protein. The data contain 400,000 to 650,000 distinct CDR3 sequences, approximately 7.7% of them singletons. V was shortened by 2 bases and J by 6 bases, with 12 bases between the two germline ends. The CDR3 length is 13 residues. Germline V lookup: CDR1 SGHRS, CDR2 YFSETQ. This clonotype has a count of ten or more. Its antigen is still unknown. The sample was PBMCs from blood, taken around 25 months after vaccination. The rearrangement uses TRBV5-1 and TRBJ2-7; D is perhaps TRBD2 (7 bases). This sequence was found in a man between 50 and 75 years old who received an inactivated influenza vaccine. CDR3 amino acids: CASSLHREGEQYF. The CDR3 nucleotides are TGCGCCAGCAGCTTACACAGGGAGGGCGAGCAGTACTTC.